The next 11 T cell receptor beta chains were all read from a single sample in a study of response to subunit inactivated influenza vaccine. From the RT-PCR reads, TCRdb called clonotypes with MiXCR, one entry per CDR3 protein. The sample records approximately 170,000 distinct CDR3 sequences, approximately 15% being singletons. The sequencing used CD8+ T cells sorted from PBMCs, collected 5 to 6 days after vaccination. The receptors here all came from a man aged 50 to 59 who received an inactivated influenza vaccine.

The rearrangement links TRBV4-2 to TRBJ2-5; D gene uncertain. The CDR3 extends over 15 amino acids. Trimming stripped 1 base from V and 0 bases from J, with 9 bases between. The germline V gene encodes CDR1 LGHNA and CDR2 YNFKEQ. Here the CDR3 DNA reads TGTGCCAGCAGCCAAGGATGGCAGGACCAAGAGACCCAGTACTTC. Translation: CASSQGWQDQETQYF.

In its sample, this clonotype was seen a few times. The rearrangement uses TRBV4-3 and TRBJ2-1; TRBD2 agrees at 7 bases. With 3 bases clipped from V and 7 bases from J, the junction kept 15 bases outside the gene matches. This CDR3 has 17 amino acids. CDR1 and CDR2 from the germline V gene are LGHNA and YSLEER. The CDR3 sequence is CASSQEEWREIGNEQFF. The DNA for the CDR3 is TGCGCCAGCAGCCAGGAAGAGTGGCGGGAGATTGGGAATGAGCAGTTCTTC.

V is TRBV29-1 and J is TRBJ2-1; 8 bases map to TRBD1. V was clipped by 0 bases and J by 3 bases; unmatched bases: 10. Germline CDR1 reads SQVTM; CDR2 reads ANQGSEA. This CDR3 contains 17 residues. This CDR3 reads CSVEDWVSGGLYNEQFF. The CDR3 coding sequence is TGCAGCGTTGAAGATTGGGTCTCAGGGGGCCTCTACAATGAGCAGTTCTTC.

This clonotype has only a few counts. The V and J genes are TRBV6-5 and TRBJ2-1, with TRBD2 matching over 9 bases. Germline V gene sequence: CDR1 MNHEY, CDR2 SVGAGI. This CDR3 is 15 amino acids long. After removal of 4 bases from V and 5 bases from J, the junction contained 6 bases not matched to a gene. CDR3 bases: TGTGCCAGCAGTTTCTCAGCTAGCGGGAACAATGAGCAGTTCTTC. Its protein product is CASSFSASGNNEQFF.

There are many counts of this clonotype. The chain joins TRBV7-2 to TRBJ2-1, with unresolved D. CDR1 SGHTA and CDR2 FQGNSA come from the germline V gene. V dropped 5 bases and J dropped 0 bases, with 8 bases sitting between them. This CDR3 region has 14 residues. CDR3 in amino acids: CASSLPGSYNEQFF. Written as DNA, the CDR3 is TGTGCCAGCAGCCTGCCAGGCTCCTACAATGAGCAGTTCTTC. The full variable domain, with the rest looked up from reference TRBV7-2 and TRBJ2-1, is GAGVSQSPSNKVTEKGKDVELRCDPISGHTALYWYRQSLGQGLEFLIYFQGNSAPDKSGLPSDRFSAERTGGSVSTLTIQRTQQEDSAVYLCASSLPGSYNEQFFGPGTRLTVL.

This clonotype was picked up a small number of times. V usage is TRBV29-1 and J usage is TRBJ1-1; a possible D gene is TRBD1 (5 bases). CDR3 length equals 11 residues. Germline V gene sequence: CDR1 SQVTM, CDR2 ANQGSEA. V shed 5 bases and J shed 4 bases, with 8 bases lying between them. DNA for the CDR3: TGCAGCGTTCCAGGGACCACTGAAGCTTTCTTT. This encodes CSVPGTTEAFF.

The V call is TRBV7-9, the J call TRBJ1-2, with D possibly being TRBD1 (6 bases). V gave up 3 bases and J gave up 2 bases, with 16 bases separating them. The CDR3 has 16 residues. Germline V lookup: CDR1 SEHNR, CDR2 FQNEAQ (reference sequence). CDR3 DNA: TGTGCCAGCAGCTTCCTCGACAGGAGATTAAACTATGGCTACACCTTC. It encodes CASSFLDRRLNYGYTF.

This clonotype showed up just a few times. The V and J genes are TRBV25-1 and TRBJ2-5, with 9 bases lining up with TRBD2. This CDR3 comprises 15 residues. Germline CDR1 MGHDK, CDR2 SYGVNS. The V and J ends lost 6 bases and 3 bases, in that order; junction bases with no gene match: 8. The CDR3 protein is CASSSETSGEETQYF. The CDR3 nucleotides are TGTGCCAGCAGCTCCGAGACTAGCGGAGAAGAGACCCAGTACTTC.

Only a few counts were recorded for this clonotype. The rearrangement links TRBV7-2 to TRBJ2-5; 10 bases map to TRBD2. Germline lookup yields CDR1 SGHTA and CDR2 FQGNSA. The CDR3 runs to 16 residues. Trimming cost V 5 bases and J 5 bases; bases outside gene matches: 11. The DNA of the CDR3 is TGTGCCAGCAGCCTAACCCCGGGACTAGCGACCGAGACCCAGTACTTC. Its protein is CASSLTPGLATETQYF.

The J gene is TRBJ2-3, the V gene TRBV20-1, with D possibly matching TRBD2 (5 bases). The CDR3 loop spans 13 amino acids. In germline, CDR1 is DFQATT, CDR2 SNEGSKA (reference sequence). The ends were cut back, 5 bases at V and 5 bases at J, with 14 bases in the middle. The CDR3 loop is CSAGPGMIDTQYF. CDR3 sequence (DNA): TGCAGTGCTGGCCCCGGGATGATAGATACGCAGTATTTT.

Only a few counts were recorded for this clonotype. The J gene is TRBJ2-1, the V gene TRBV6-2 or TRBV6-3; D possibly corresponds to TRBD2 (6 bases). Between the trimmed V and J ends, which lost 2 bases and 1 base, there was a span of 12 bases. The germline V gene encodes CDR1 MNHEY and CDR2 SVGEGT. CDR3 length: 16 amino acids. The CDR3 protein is CASSYRTGESYNEQFF. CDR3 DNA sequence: TGTGCCAGCAGTTACCGGACGGGGGAATCCTACAATGAGCAGTTCTTC.